Sequencing of this T cell receptor beta chain was carried out in a study of cytomegalovirus exposure and HLA in healthy donors. Per germline, CDR1 MDHEN and CDR2 SYDVKM. The V gene lost 1 base and the J gene lost 3 bases, with 9 bases spanning the gap. The CDR3 runs to 14 residues. Broader study findings: Evidence from a later analysis indicated that most CMV-associated TCR beta chains looked HLA-restricted. Several V segments, TRBV6-2 and TRBV6-3 among them, could not be told apart and were dropped. Most TCR beta V segments were productive about 90% or about 30% of the time in an earlier analysis. While the bulk of TCR sequences proved rare, some public TCRs turned up in many donors.

Concerning this clone itself: The antigen remains unidentified.

PCR employed 60 Vbeta and 13 Jbeta primers. The assay was immunoSEQ multiplex PCR, and TCRdb's table has in-frame clones only and misses some. The sample shows fewer than 150,000 clones, around 74% of them seen only once. This rearrangement joins TRBV28 to TRBJ1-1, with a weak D call TRBD1 (6 bases). Sequenced input: PBMCs. This clonotype was sampled from a man younger than 40 in good health and CMV-seronegative. The CDR3 protein is CASSLSGGHTEAFF. CDR3 bases: TGTGCCAGCAGTTTATCCGGGGGGCACACTGAAGCTTTCTTT.